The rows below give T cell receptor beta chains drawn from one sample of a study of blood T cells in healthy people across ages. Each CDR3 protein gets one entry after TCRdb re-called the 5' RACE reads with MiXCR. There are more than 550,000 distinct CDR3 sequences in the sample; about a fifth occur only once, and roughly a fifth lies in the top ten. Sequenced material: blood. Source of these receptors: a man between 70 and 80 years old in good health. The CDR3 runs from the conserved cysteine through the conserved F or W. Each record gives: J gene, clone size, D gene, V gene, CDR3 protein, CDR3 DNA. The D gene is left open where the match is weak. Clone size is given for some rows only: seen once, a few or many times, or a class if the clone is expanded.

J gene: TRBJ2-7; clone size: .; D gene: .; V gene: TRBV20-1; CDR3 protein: CSARDPRPGYEQYF; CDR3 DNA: TGCAGTGCTAGAGATCCGCGTCCGGGCTACGAGCAGTACTTC
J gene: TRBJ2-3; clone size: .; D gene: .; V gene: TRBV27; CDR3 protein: CASSPRARRDTQYF; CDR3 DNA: TGTGCCAGCAGTCCCCGGGCCCGGCGAGATACGCAGTATTTT
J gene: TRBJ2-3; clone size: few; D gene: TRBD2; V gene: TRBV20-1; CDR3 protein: CSAPDHSGSFGAKQYF; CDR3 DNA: TGCAGTGCTCCCGACCATAGCGGGAGTTTCGGGGCTAAGCAGTATTTT
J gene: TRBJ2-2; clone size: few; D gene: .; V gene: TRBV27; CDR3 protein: CASRIRPEGELFF; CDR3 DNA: TGTGCCAGCAGAATTAGACCCGAAGGGGAGCTGTTTTTT
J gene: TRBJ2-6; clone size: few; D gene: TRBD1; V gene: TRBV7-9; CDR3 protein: CASSASLRTGEFGANVLTF; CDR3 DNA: TGTGCCAGCAGCGCAAGCCTCCGGACAGGGGAGTTCGGGGCCAACGTCCTGACTTTC
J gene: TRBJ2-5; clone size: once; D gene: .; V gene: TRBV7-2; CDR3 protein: CASSSQGTQETQYF; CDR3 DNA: TGTGCCAGCAGCTCCCAGGGGACCCAAGAGACCCAGTACTTC
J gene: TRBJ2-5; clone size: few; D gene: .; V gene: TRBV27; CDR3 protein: CASSLLASRETQYF; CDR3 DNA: TGTGCCAGCAGTTTATTGGCTAGCCGAGAGACCCAGTACTTC
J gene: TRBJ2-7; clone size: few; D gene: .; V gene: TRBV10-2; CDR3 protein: CASSEQGPSEQYF; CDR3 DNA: TGCGCCAGCAGTGAACAAGGGCCTTCCGAGCAGTACTTC
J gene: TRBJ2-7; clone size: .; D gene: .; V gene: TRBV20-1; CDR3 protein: CSAENRASSYEQYF; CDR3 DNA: TGCAGTGCCGAGAACCGGGCGAGCTCCTACGAGCAGTACTTC
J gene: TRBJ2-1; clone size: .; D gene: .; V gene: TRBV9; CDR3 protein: CASSVFTGEQFF; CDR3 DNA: TGTGCCAGCAGCGTATTTACCGGTGAGCAGTTCTTC
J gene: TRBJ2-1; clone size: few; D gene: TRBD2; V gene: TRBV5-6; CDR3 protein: CASSLVRASGLAGENNEQFF; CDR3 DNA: TGTGCCAGCAGCTTGGTCAGGGCATCCGGACTAGCGGGAGAAAACAATGAGCAGTTCTTC
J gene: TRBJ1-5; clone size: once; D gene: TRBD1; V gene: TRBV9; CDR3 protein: CASSGGQGAYQPQHF; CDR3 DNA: TGTGCCAGCAGCGGCGGACAGGGGGCTTATCAGCCCCAGCATTTT
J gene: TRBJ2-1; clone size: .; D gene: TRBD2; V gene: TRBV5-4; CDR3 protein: CASSPGGLVSYNEQFF; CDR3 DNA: TGTGCCAGCAGCCCAGGCGGACTAGTCTCCTACAATGAGCAGTTCTTC
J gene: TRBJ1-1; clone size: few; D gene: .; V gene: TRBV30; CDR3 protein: CAWILEGLGAEAFF; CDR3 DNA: TGTGCCTGGATCCTAGAGGGGCTTGGCGCTGAAGCTTTCTTT
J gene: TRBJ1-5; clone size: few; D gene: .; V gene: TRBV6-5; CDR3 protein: CASSSRDGQPQHF; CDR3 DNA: TGTGCCAGCAGTTCCAGGGACGGTCAGCCCCAGCATTTT
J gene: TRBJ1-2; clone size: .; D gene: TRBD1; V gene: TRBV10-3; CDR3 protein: CAISEGWTGEGYTF; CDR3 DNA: TGTGCCATCAGTGAGGGCTGGACAGGGGAAGGCTACACCTTC
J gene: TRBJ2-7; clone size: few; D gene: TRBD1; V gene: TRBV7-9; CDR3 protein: CASSFGITGGSYEQYF; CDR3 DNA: TGTGCCAGCAGCTTCGGAATAACAGGGGGGTCCTACGAGCAGTACTTC
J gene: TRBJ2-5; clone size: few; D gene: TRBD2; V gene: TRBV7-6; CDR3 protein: CASSYSGGKTQYF; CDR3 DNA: TGTGCCAGCAGCTACAGCGGGGGAAAGACCCAGTACTTC
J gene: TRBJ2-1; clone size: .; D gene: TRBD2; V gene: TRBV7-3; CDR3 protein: CASSLTSASGRNEQFF; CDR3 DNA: TGTGCCAGCAGCTTAACATCGGCTAGCGGGAGGAATGAGCAGTTCTTC
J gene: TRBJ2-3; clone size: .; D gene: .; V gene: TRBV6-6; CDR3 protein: CASVGQSRGTDTQYF; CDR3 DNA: TGTGCCAGCGTGGGGCAGAGCCGGGGCACAGATACGCAGTATTTT
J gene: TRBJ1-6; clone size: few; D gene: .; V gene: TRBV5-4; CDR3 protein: CASSLVYVGRRTNSPLHF; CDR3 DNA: TGTGCCAGCAGCTTGGTCTACGTAGGACGCCGGACTAATTCACCCCTCCACTTT
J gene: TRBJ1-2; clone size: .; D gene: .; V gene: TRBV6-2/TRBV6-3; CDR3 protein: CASSTPGTGGYTF; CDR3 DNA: TGTGCCAGCAGTACGCCCGGAACTGGTGGCTACACCTTC
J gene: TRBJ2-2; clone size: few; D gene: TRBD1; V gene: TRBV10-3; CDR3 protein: CAISERTGDTGELFF; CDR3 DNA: TGTGCCATCAGTGAGAGGACAGGGGACACCGGGGAGCTGTTTTTT
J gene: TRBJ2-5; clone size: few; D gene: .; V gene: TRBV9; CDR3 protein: CASSVVAGSGGETQYF; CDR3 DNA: TGTGCCAGCAGCGTAGTGGCAGGGTCCGGCGGGGAGACCCAGTACTTC
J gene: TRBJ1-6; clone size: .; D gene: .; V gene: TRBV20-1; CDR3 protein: CSAGILGSTFSPLHF; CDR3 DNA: TGCAGTGCCGGAATACTAGGTTCGACCTTTTCACCCCTCCACTTT
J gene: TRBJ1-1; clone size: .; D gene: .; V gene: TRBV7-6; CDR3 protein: CASSLSDSEAFF; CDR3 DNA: TGTGCCAGCAGCTTATCCGACTCTGAAGCTTTCTTT
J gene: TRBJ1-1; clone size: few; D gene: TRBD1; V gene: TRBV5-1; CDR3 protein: CASSATGTGGTEAFF; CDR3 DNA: TGCGCCAGCAGCGCTACCGGGACAGGGGGCACTGAAGCTTTCTTT
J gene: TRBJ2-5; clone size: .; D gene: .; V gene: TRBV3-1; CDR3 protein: CACSLRRAQQLQYF; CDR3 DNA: TGTGCCTGCAGCCTCCGAAGGGCCCAGCAACTCCAGTACTTC
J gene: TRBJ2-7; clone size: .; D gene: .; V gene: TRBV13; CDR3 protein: CASRKSGPTVYEQYF; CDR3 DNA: TGTGCCAGCAGAAAAAGCGGTCCCACCGTCTACGAGCAGTACTTC
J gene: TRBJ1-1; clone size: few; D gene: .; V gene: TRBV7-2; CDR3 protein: CASSLASMNTEAFF; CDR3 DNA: TGTGCCAGCAGCTTAGCTTCCATGAACACTGAAGCTTTCTTT
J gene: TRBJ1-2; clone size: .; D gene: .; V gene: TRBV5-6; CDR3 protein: CASSLEHVSYTF; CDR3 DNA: TGTGCCAGCAGCTTGGAACATGTTAGCTACACCTTC
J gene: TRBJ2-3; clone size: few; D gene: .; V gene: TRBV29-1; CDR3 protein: CSVDALTDTQYF; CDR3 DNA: TGCAGCGTTGATGCCCTAACAGATACGCAGTATTTT
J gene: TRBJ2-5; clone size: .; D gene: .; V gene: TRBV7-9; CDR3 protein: CASSLVGQLKETQYF; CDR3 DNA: TGTGCCAGCAGCTTAGTAGGCCAACTAAAAGAGACCCAGTACTTC
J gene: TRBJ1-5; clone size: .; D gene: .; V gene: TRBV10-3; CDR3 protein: CAISDSTEVQPQHF; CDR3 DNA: TGTGCCATCAGTGATTCGACAGAGGTCCAGCCCCAGCATTTT
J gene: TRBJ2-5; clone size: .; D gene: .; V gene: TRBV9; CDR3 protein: CASGAKRGTQETQYF; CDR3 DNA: TGTGCCAGCGGCGCTAAAAGGGGAACCCAAGAGACCCAGTACTTC
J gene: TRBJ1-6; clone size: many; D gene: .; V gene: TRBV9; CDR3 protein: CASSAGSYNSPLHF; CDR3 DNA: TGTGCCAGCAGCGCCGGTTCCTATAATTCACCCCTCCACTTT
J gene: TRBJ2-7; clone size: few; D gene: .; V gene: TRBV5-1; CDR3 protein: CASSLAFRGREERYF; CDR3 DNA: TGCGCCAGCAGCTTGGCCTTCCGGGGCAGGGAGGAGCGGTACTTC
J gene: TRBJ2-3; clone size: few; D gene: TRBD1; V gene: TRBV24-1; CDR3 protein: CATSDVSGGKTDTQYF; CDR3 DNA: TGTGCCACCAGTGATGTATCAGGGGGCAAGACAGATACGCAGTATTTT
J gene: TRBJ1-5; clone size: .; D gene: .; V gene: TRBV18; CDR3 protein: CASSPPVSNQPQHF; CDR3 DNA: TGTGCCAGCTCACCACCGGTTAGCAATCAGCCCCAGCATTTT
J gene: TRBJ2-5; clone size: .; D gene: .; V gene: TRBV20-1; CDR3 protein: CSARAQGGTQYF; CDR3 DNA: TGCAGTGCTAGGGCTCAGGGTGGGACCCAGTACTTC
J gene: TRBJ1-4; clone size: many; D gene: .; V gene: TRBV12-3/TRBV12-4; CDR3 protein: CASSSRVGLDEKLFF; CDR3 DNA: TGTGCCAGCAGTTCTCGAGTAGGACTCGATGAAAAACTGTTTTTT
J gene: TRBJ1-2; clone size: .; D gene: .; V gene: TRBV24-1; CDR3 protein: CATSDPFPGSGYTF; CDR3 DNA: TGTGCCACCAGTGACCCCTTTCCAGGGTCCGGCTACACCTTC
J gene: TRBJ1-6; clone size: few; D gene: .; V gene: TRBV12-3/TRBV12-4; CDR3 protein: CASSTGSSYNSPLHF; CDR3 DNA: TGTGCCAGCAGTACAGGGAGCTCCTATAATTCACCCCTCCACTTT
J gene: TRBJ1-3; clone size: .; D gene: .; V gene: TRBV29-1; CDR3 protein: CSVEDNQTGNTIYF; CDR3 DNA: TGCAGCGTTGAAGATAACCAGACTGGAAACACCATATATTTT
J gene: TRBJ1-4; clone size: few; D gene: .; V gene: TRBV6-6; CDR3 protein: CASSFRGGVREKLFF; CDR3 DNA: TGTGCCAGCAGTTTCAGGGGCGGGGTCCGCGAAAAACTGTTTTTT
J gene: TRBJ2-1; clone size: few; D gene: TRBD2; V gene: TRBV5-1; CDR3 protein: CASSSRLAGGVNEQFF; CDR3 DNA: TGCGCCAGCAGCTCGAGGCTAGCGGGAGGGGTTAATGAGCAGTTCTTC
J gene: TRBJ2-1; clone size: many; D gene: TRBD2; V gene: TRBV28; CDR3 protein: CASSLFTSGNNEQFF; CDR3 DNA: TGTGCCAGCAGTTTATTCACTAGCGGAAACAATGAGCAGTTCTTC
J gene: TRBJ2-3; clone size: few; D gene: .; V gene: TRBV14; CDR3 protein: CASSQVRRSTDTQYF; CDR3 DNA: TGTGCCAGCAGCCAAGTTCGGCGGAGCACAGATACGCAGTATTTT
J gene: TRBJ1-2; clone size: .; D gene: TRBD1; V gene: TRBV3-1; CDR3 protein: CASSQTDRDQRGGYTF; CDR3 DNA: TGTGCCAGCAGCCAAACCGACAGGGACCAAAGGGGTGGCTACACCTTC
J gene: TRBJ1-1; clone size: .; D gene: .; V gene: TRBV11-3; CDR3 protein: CASNIGNSVGEAFF; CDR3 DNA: TGTGCCAGCAACATTGGGAACAGCGTTGGGGAAGCTTTCTTT
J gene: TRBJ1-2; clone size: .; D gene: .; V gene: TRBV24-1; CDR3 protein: CATSDPHIDYGYTF; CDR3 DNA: TGTGCCACCAGTGATCCCCACATCGACTATGGCTACACCTTC
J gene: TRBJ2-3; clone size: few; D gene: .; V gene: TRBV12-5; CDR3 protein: CASGLGLVPTHTDTQYF; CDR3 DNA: TGTGCTAGTGGTTTGGGACTAGTCCCCACACACACAGATACGCAGTATTTT
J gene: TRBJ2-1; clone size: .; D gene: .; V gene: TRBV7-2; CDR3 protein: CASSLEAEVYNGQFF; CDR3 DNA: TGTGCCAGCAGCTTAGAGGCGGAGGTCTACAATGGGCAGTTCTTC
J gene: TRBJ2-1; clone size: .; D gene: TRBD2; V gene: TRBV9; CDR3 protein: CASSVGTSGIDEQFF; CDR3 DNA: TGTGCCAGCAGCGTCGGGACTAGCGGGATCGATGAGCAGTTCTTC